These T cell receptor beta chains were read from a single sample in a study of T cell responses to AZD1222 COVID-19 vaccine. TCRdb's table, derived via immunoSEQ multiplex PCR, lists solely in-frame clones and lacks some. Counted here are approximately 110,000 clones, 70% to 90% occurring once; the ten biggest clones make up under 6.5%. Sequenced material: peripheral blood, taken on day 0 of AZD1222 vaccination. These receptors originate from an adult in good health. CDR3s include the opening cysteine and the closing phenylalanine or tryptophan. The D gene is left open where the match is weak. Not all rows give a size; the values are once, few, many and, for expanded clones, a class.

J: TRBJ1-5
size: NA
V: TRBV27
D: NA
CDR3: CASERPGQKSQPQHF
DNA: TGTGCCAGCGAAAGACCGGGACAAAAGTCACAGCCCCAGCATTTT

J: TRBJ1-4
size: NA
V: TRBV18
D: NA
CDR3: CASSLTGFQNNEKLFF
DNA: TGTGCCAGCTCACTTACGGGGTTCCAGAATAACGAAAAACTGTTTTTT

J: TRBJ2-1
size: NA
V: TRBV24-1
D: NA
CDR3: CATSDFKAGSYNEQFF
DNA: TGTGCCACCAGTGATTTTAAGGCAGGCTCCTACAATGAGCAGTTCTTC

J: TRBJ1-6
size: NA
V: TRBV6-2/TRBV6-3
D: NA
CDR3: CASSRDPGGGSPLHF
DNA: TGTGCCAGCAGCAGGGACCCCGGAGGAGGTTCACCCCTCCACTTT

J: TRBJ1-1
size: NA
V: TRBV6-5
D: NA
CDR3: CASSNRGMNTEAFF
DNA: TGTGCCAGCAGTAATAGAGGCATGAACACTGAAGCTTTCTTT

J: TRBJ2-3
size: NA
V: TRBV2
D: NA
CDR3: CASSGRTADTQYF
DNA: TGTGCCAGCAGTGGGCGTACGGCAGATACGCAGTATTTT

J: TRBJ2-3
size: NA
V: TRBV7-9
D: NA
CDR3: CASSLKKGDTDTQYF
DNA: TGTGCCAGCAGCTTAAAGAAAGGGGACACAGATACGCAGTATTTT

J: TRBJ1-1
size: NA
V: TRBV6-2/TRBV6-3
D: NA
CDR3: CASSYQRTVTEAFF
DNA: TGTGCCAGCAGTTACCAACGTACCGTGACTGAAGCTTTCTTT

J: TRBJ1-2
size: NA
V: TRBV28
D: TRBD1
CDR3: CASSTPTGTYGYTF
DNA: TGTGCCAGCAGTACACCGACAGGGACATATGGCTACACCTTC

J: TRBJ1-1
size: NA
V: TRBV11-3
D: NA
CDR3: CASSLGTNTEAFF
DNA: TGTGCCAGCAGCTTAGGGACGAACACTGAAGCTTTCTTT

J: TRBJ2-1
size: once
V: TRBV7-2
D: NA
CDR3: CASSFLAEQFF
DNA: TGTGCCAGCAGCTTCCTAGCGGAGCAGTTCTTC

J: TRBJ2-1
size: NA
V: TRBV28
D: NA
CDR3: CASSLVRNEQFF
DNA: TGTGCCAGCAGTTTAGTGCGCAATGAGCAGTTCTTC

J: TRBJ1-1
size: NA
V: TRBV18
D: NA
CDR3: CASSPKTAPLPAFF
DNA: TGTGCCAGCTCACCAAAGACAGCCCCATTGCCCGCTTTCTTT

J: TRBJ2-7
size: few
V: TRBV3-1/TRBV3-2
D: NA
CDR3: CASSQGITEQYF
DNA: TGTGCCAGCAGCCAAGGGATTACCGAGCAGTACTTC

J: TRBJ1-1
size: NA
V: TRBV9
D: NA
CDR3: CASSPGGKETEAFF
DNA: TGTGCCAGCAGCCCGGGGGGGAAAGAGACTGAAGCTTTCTTT

J: TRBJ1-2
size: NA
V: TRBV14
D: NA
CDR3: CASSQEGRLYGYTF
DNA: TGTGCCAGCAGCCAAGAAGGCCGGCTTTATGGCTACACCTTC

J: TRBJ2-7
size: NA
V: TRBV3-1/TRBV3-2
D: TRBD1
CDR3: CASRKGQGGPYEQYF
DNA: TGTGCCAGCAGAAAGGGACAGGGGGGCCCCTACGAGCAGTACTTC

J: TRBJ1-2
size: NA
V: TRBV9
D: NA
CDR3: CASSVVGQYGYTF
DNA: TGTGCCAGCAGCGTCGTCGGACAGTATGGCTACACCTTC

J: TRBJ1-1
size: NA
V: TRBV5-1
D: TRBD1
CDR3: CASSLETGGEAFF
DNA: TGCGCCAGCAGCTTGGAGACAGGGGGCGAAGCTTTCTTT

J: TRBJ2-7
size: NA
V: TRBV5-6
D: TRBD2
CDR3: CASSLLLAGWEQYF
DNA: TGTGCCAGCAGCTTGTTACTAGCGGGGTGGGAGCAGTACTTC

J: TRBJ1-1
size: NA
V: TRBV5-1
D: NA
CDR3: CASSWEGGQNTEAFF
DNA: TGCGCCAGCAGCTGGGAGGGGGGCCAGAACACTGAAGCTTTCTTT

J: TRBJ1-1
size: few
V: TRBV7-8
D: NA
CDR3: CASSLGTESEAFF
DNA: TGTGCCAGCAGCTTAGGGACAGAGAGTGAAGCTTTCTTT

J: TRBJ1-5
size: NA
V: TRBV24-1
D: NA
CDR3: CATSGSAHSNQPQHF
DNA: TGTGCCACCAGTGGTTCGGCACATAGCAATCAGCCCCAGCATTTT

J: TRBJ1-2
size: NA
V: TRBV19
D: NA
CDR3: CASTRDILYGYTF
DNA: TGTGCCAGTACACGGGACATCCTATATGGCTACACCTTC

J: TRBJ2-7
size: NA
V: TRBV19
D: NA
CDR3: CASSIAGVTGEQYF
DNA: TGTGCCAGTAGTATAGCGGGCGTTACGGGAGAGCAGTACTTC

J: TRBJ2-5
size: NA
V: TRBV24-1
D: NA
CDR3: CATSVAGKETQYF
DNA: TGTGCCACCAGCGTCGCAGGAAAAGAGACCCAGTACTTC

J: TRBJ2-3
size: NA
V: TRBV7-2
D: TRBD2
CDR3: CASSSGAGGPTLSTQYF
DNA: TGTGCCAGCAGCTCAGGCGCGGGGGGCCCCACGTTGAGTACGCAGTATTTT

J: TRBJ2-3
size: NA
V: TRBV12-3/TRBV12-4
D: NA
CDR3: CASGYNTQYF
DNA: TGTGCCAGCGGATATAATACGCAGTATTTT

J: TRBJ1-4
size: NA
V: TRBV28
D: NA
CDR3: CASNHRDFNEKLFF
DNA: TGTGCCAGCAACCACAGGGATTTTAATGAAAAACTGTTTTTT

J: TRBJ1-3
size: NA
V: TRBV11-2
D: NA
CDR3: CASSLGVSGNTIYF
DNA: TGTGCCAGCAGCTTGGGGGTTTCAGGAAACACCATATATTTT

J: TRBJ2-5
size: NA
V: TRBV20-1
D: TRBD2
CDR3: CSPRTSLDQYF
DNA: TGCAGTCCAAGGACTAGCCTCGACCAGTACTTC

J: TRBJ2-1
size: NA
V: TRBV5-1
D: NA
CDR3: CASSLVIRVEGYNEQFF
DNA: TGCGCCAGCAGCTTGGTAATACGTGTTGAGGGCTACAATGAGCAGTTCTTC

J: TRBJ2-5
size: once
V: TRBV6-5
D: TRBD2
CDR3: CASTRGVNQETQYF
DNA: TGTGCCAGCACGCGGGGGGTCAACCAAGAGACCCAGTACTTC

J: TRBJ2-2
size: once
V: TRBV12-5
D: NA
CDR3: CASGRQNPGAGELFF
DNA: TGTGCTAGTGGCCGACAGAATCCGGGTGCCGGGGAGCTGTTTTTT

J: TRBJ1-1
size: NA
V: TRBV2
D: TRBD1
CDR3: CASRKGQGVPEAFF
DNA: TGTGCCAGCAGGAAGGGACAGGGGGTCCCTGAAGCTTTCTTT

J: TRBJ1-5
size: NA
V: TRBV19
D: TRBD1
CDR3: CASISQGQGDNQPQHF
DNA: TGTGCCAGTATCTCCCAAGGACAGGGGGACAATCAGCCCCAGCATTTT

J: TRBJ1-2
size: NA
V: TRBV2
D: NA
CDR3: CASSEAPWGYTF
DNA: TGTGCCAGCAGTGAAGCCCCTTGGGGCTACACCTTC

J: TRBJ2-3
size: NA
V: TRBV4-3
D: TRBD2
CDR3: CASGRGSTDTQYF
DNA: TGCGCCAGCGGGCGGGGGAGCACAGATACGCAGTATTTT

J: TRBJ2-7
size: few
V: TRBV4-2
D: NA
CDR3: CASSQDLLWGSSYEQYF
DNA: TGTGCCAGCAGCCAAGATCTTTTGTGGGGAAGCTCCTACGAGCAGTACTTC

J: TRBJ2-3
size: NA
V: TRBV6-2/TRBV6-3
D: NA
CDR3: CASSYPTDTQYF
DNA: TGTGCCAGCAGTTACCCCACAGATACGCAGTATTTT

J: TRBJ1-2
size: NA
V: TRBV16
D: NA
CDR3: CASSPQGVSYGYTF
DNA: TGTGCCAGCAGCCCCCAAGGGGTTAGCTATGGCTACACCTTC

J: TRBJ1-1
size: NA
V: TRBV7-9
D: TRBD1
CDR3: CASSAGTGGEAFF
DNA: TGTGCCAGCAGCGCTGGGACAGGGGGTGAAGCTTTCTTT

J: TRBJ2-7
size: NA
V: TRBV28
D: TRBD1
CDR3: CASSDSDRGHEQYF
DNA: TGTGCCAGCAGCGACTCAGACAGGGGGCACGAGCAGTACTTC

J: TRBJ2-5
size: NA
V: TRBV7-3
D: NA
CDR3: CASSPLSQETQYF
DNA: TGTGCCAGCAGCCCCCTATCCCAAGAGACCCAATACTTC

J: TRBJ1-2
size: NA
V: TRBV5-1
D: TRBD1
CDR3: CASSSDRGNGYTF
DNA: TGCGCCAGCAGCTCAGACAGGGGGAATGGCTACACCTTC

J: TRBJ1-2
size: once
V: TRBV28
D: NA
CDR3: CASSSGLGYTF
DNA: TGTGCCAGCAGTTCGGGTCTAGGCTACACCTTC

J: TRBJ1-5
size: NA
V: TRBV27
D: NA
CDR3: CASSPAPRQPQHF
DNA: TGTGCCAGCAGTCCTGCCCCGAGGCAGCCCCAGCATTTT

J: TRBJ2-7
size: NA
V: TRBV18
D: TRBD1
CDR3: CASSPLTGGSYEQYF
DNA: TGTGCCAGCTCACCCTTGACAGGGGGCTCCTACGAGCAGTACTTC

J: TRBJ1-2
size: once
V: TRBV7-2
D: NA
CDR3: CASSPPYGRNYGYTF
DNA: TGTGCCAGCAGCCCCCCGTACGGCAGAAACTATGGCTACACCTTC

J: TRBJ1-2
size: NA
V: TRBV12-3/TRBV12-4
D: NA
CDR3: CASSLRWDGYTF
DNA: TGTGCCAGCAGTTTGAGATGGGATGGCTACACCTTC

J: TRBJ1-2
size: NA
V: TRBV9
D: NA
CDR3: CASSVGSEYYGYTF
DNA: TGTGCCAGCAGCGTAGGATCCGAATACTATGGCTACACCTTC

J: TRBJ2-2
size: once
V: TRBV11-2
D: TRBD1
CDR3: CASSPDRAGELFF
DNA: TGTGCCAGCAGCCCCGACAGGGCTGGGGAGCTGTTTTTT

J: TRBJ1-5
size: NA
V: TRBV6-6
D: NA
CDR3: CASKDTGGYQPQHF
DNA: TGTGCCAGCAAAGACACGGGGGGGTATCAGCCCCAGCATTTT

J: TRBJ2-7
size: NA
V: TRBV6-5
D: NA
CDR3: CASSHREEQYF
DNA: TGTGCCAGCTCCCATAGGGAGGAGCAGTACTTC